Following are 10 T cell receptor beta chains from one sample sequenced in a study of shared clonotypes between healthy human individuals. Using immunoSEQ multiplex PCR, the repertoire was profiled, and TCRdb retains in-frame clones only, with some absent. This table holds 2 million to 3 million clones, just over 90% found once. The sample was naive CD4+ T cells sorted from blood. Stated subset: CD45RA+ positively selected. The origin of the receptors is a man younger than 30 in good health.

As DNA, the CDR3 is TGTGCCAGCTCACCACCCGGGACAGGGGGCGAGGGTGAGCAGTTCTTC. Translation gives CASSPPGTGGEGEQFF. The J gene is TRBJ2-1, the V gene TRBV18; 12 bases align to TRBD1. This CDR3 has 16 residues. Germline V gives CDR1 KGHSH, CDR2 LQKENI. With 0 bases clipped from V and 9 bases from J, the junction kept 6 bases outside the gene matches.

This chain uses TRBV19 with TRBJ2-1; possible D gene TRBD1, 5 bases. The V end was cut by 0 bases, the J end by 1 base, with 7 bases between. The CDR3 runs 15 residues. Germline V gene lookup returns CDR1 LNHDA and CDR2 SQIVND (reference sequence). The chain's CDR3 is CASSIDHRSYNEQFF. CDR3 in DNA: TGTGCCAGTAGTATAGATCACAGGTCCTACAATGAGCAGTTCTTC.

As concerns this clone: Other DNA sequences within the sample encode an identical CDR3. The chain combines TRBV18 with TRBJ2-7; TRBD1 agrees at 7 bases. This CDR3 has 14 amino acids. The V and J ends lost 2 bases and 0 bases, in that order; junction bases with no gene match: 1. Per germline, CDR1 KGHSH and CDR2 LQKENI. The CDR3 sequence is CASSPGTDSYEQYF. CDR3 sequence (DNA): TGTGCCAGCTCACCAGGGACAGACTCCTACGAGCAGTACTTC. The whole variable domain, filled in from reference TRBV18 and TRBJ2-7, reads NAGVMQNPRHLVRRRGQEARLRCSPMKGHSHVYWYRQLPEEGLKFMVYLQKENIIDESGMPKERFSAEFPKEGPSILRIQQVVRGDSAAYFCASSPGTDSYEQYFGPGTRLTVT.

This chain links TRBV5-1 with TRBJ2-7; 15 bases match TRBD2. Germline-derived CDR1 and CDR2 are SGHRS and YFSETQ. CDR3 length equals 16 residues. V lost 6 bases, J lost 4 bases, and 8 bases stayed unmatched. Here the CDR3 reads CASNPGLAGGLYEQYF. The CDR3 DNA reads TGCGCCAGCAACCCGGGACTAGCGGGAGGTTTGTACGAGCAGTACTTC.

The J gene is TRBJ1-2, the V gene TRBV5-1; D gene unclear. V gave up 4 bases and J gave up 0 bases, with 10 bases separating them. Germline V CDR1 and CDR2: SGHRS, YFSETQ. The CDR3 extends over 14 amino acids. CDR3 protein: CASSPGWANYGYTF. The CDR3 DNA sequence: TGCGCCAGCAGCCCGGGCTGGGCTAACTATGGCTACACCTTC.

The chain couples TRBV6-1 to TRBJ2-7, with 13 bases identical to TRBD2. The V gene's germline CDR1 is MNHNS and CDR2 SASEGT. The CDR3 runs 15 residues. J lost 5 bases, V lost 3 bases, and 4 bases had no gene match. CDR3 in DNA: TGTGCCAGCAGTGACCGGACTAGCGGGAGAAACGAGCAGTACTTC. This encodes CASSDRTSGRNEQYF.

The V call is TRBV6-5, the J call TRBJ2-1; TRBD2 agrees at 9 bases. CDR3 length: 16 amino acids. Trimming cost V 0 bases and J 7 bases; bases outside gene matches: 7. Germline CDR1 and CDR2: MNHEY and SVGAGI. The CDR3 nucleotides are TGTGCCAGCAGTTACTCTTGGTTTAGCGGGAGTAATGAGCAGTTCTTC. Protein product: CASSYSWFSGSNEQFF.

A single count supports this clone. The V and J genes are TRBV19 and TRBJ2-2, with D unresolved. The length of the CDR3 is 15 residues. V lost 0 bases and J 1 base, leaving 6 bases between the germline ends. Germline CDR1 reads LNHDA; CDR2 reads SQIVND (reference sequence). The CDR3 sequence is CASSIEAGNTGELFF. DNA of the CDR3: TGTGCCAGTAGTATAGAGGCAGGGAACACCGGGGAGCTGTTTTTT.

The chain links TRBV28 to TRBJ2-4, with D possibly matching TRBD2 (6 bases). The V end was cut by 3 bases, the J end by 0 bases, with 9 bases between. Germline loops: CDR1 MDHEN, CDR2 SYDVKM. This CDR3 contains 15 residues. Here the CDR3 DNA reads TGTGCCAGCAGTTTTGGAGGGGTAGCCAAAAACATTCAGTACTTC. It codes for CASSFGGVAKNIQYF.

The rearrangement links TRBV18 to TRBJ2-7; D may be TRBD2 (5 bases). The germline CDR1 and CDR2 sequences are KGHSH and LQKENI. V was clipped by 1 base and J by 5 bases, with 9 bases between them. The CDR3 has 13 amino acids. The CDR3 DNA sequence: TGTGCCAGCTCACCACGCGCGGGCGACGAGCAGTACTTC. Encoded protein: CASSPRAGDEQYF.